The next 27 T cell receptor beta chains were all read from a single sample in a study of OX40 agonist ivuxolimab in advanced cancers. This table comes from immunoSEQ multiplex PCR, and its TCRdb copy is limited to in-frame clones, with some not included. The data hold 55,000 to 65,000 clones, with over 80% observed a single time. Here the sequenced sample was CD4+ or CD8+ T cells sorted from blood, taken in a trial of the OX40 agonist ivuxolimab. The receptors were sampled from an adult with an advanced solid tumor such as melanoma, head and neck, liver or kidney cancer.

V usage is TRBV6-5 and J usage is TRBJ2-3, with D perhaps TRBD1 or TRBD2 (6 bases each). The CDR3 runs to 15 residues. Germline V gene data show CDR1 as MNHEY and CDR2 as SVGAGI. The V end lost 8 bases, the J end lost 1 base, and 16 bases lay between the germline ends. This chain's CDR3 is CASLSSAGGTDTQYF. The CDR3 DNA reads as TGTGCCAGCTTATCTAGCGCAGGGGGCACAGATACGCAGTATTTT.

V and J are TRBV7-9 and TRBJ2-3, with 9 bases lining up with TRBD2. This CDR3 is 17 amino acids long. J lost 3 bases, V lost 0 bases, and 7 bases had no gene match. Germline V gene lookup returns CDR1 SEHNR and CDR2 FQNEAQ (reference sequence). Here the CDR3 DNA reads TGTGCCAGCAGCTTAGCGCACGCGGGAGGGATGACAGATACGCAGTATTTT. It is translated as CASSLAHAGGMTDTQYF.

This sequence joins TRBV5-4 and TRBJ2-1, with a possible D match to TRBD2 (6 bases). Germline V gene data show CDR1 as SGHNT and CDR2 as YYREEE (reference sequence). The CDR3 has 11 amino acids. V was cut by 2 bases and J by 9 bases, with 6 bases left in between. The DNA of the CDR3 is TGTGCCAGCAGCTTCGGGGGTGAGCAGTTCTTC. It codes for CASSFGGEQFF.

The chain joins TRBV29-1 to TRBJ1-4, with a possible D match to TRBD1 (5 bases). The CDR3 length is 13 residues. V gave up 4 bases and J gave up 7 bases, with 13 bases separating them. Germline V gene sequence: CDR1 SQVTM, CDR2 ANQGSEA. The CDR3 DNA is TGCAGCGTTGTCGCGGGGGAAGGTGAAAAACTGTTTTTT. Amino acids: CSVVAGEGEKLFF. Drawing the rest from reference TRBV29-1 and TRBJ1-4, the complete variable domain is SAVISQKPSRDICQRGTSLTIQCQVDSQVTMMFWYRQQPGQSLTLIATANQGSEATYESGFVIDKFPISRPNLTFSTLTVSNMSPEDSSIYLCSVVAGEGEKLFFGSGTQLSVL.

This sequence joins TRBV28 and TRBJ1-1; 7 positions match TRBD1. Germline V gene data show CDR1 as MDHEN and CDR2 as SYDVKM. V was clipped by 5 bases and J by 11 bases; unmatched bases: 26. This CDR3 is 18 amino acids long. The CDR3, as DNA: TGTGCCAGCAGTCTTGGAGGGGGCGCTGAACTCAGTTGGTATGGGGCTTTCTTT. Translating it yields CASSLGGGAELSWYGAFF.

This clone was detected once. This chain connects TRBV9 to TRBJ2-1, with 8 bases that match TRBD2. After removal of 3 bases from V and 0 bases from J, the junction contained 11 bases not matched to a gene. The CDR3 runs to 18 residues. CDR1 SGDLS and CDR2 YYNGEE come from the germline V gene. The CDR3 DNA follows: TGTGCCAGCAGCGCCCCGACTAGCGCGGGCACCTCCTACAATGAGCAGTTCTTC. This encodes CASSAPTSAGTSYNEQFF.

CDR3 in amino acids: CASSLGARGEQFF. The DNA of the CDR3 is TGTGCCAGCAGTTTGGGAGCCAGGGGTGAGCAGTTCTTC. The chain combines TRBV28 with TRBJ2-1; maybe TRBD1 (6 bases). Germline CDR1 is MDHEN and CDR2 is SYDVKM. This CDR3 is built from 13 residues. V lost 3 bases, J lost 9 bases, and 12 bases lay in between.

The rearrangement uses TRBV7-9 and TRBJ1-2; D uncertain. Germline V CDR1 and CDR2: SEHNR, FQNEAQ (reference sequence). The CDR3 is 14 residues long. V lost 0 bases, J lost 3 bases, and 8 bases lay in between. The CDR3 here is CASSLAGRDYGYTF. CDR3 sequence (DNA): TGTGCCAGCAGCTTAGCTGGCAGAGACTATGGCTACACCTTC.

The chain uses TRBV29-1 and TRBJ2-2; 7 bases map to TRBD1. The CDR3 is made up of 12 amino acids. J was trimmed by 6 bases and V by 7 bases; bases with no gene match: 5. Germline CDR1 and CDR2: SQVTM and ANQGSEA. CDR3 loop: CSALQGSGELFF. The CDR3 region has the DNA TGCAGCGCTCTACAGGGGTCCGGGGAGCTGTTTTTT.

The chain links TRBV7-9 to TRBJ2-7; 14 bases map to TRBD2. The V and J ends lost 1 base and 0 bases, in that order; junction bases with no gene match: 5. Germline V gene lookup returns CDR1 SEHNR and CDR2 FQNEAQ (reference sequence). The CDR3 spans 18 residues. The CDR3 loop reads CASSLGTSGGTSSYEQYF. The CDR3 DNA sequence: TGTGCCAGCAGCTTAGGGACTAGCGGGGGGACTAGCTCCTACGAGCAGTACTTC.

The chain couples TRBV10-1 to TRBJ1-1; D not certain. The germline CDR1 and CDR2 sequences are WNHNN and SYGVQD (reference sequence). The CDR3 covers 11 residues. The V gene lost 8 bases and the J gene lost 3 bases, with 7 bases spanning the gap. This CDR3 reads CASPPDTEAFF. The CDR3 DNA is TGCGCCAGCCCCCCGGACACTGAAGCTTTCTTT.

This chain connects TRBV11-2 to TRBJ2-6; D not resolved. Per the germline V gene, CDR1 is SGHAT and CDR2 is FQNNGV. V was pared by 1 base and J by 0 bases, with 13 bases between. This CDR3 contains 18 residues. This chain's CDR3 is CASSLVSIRYSGANVLTF. CDR3 nucleotides: TGTGCCAGCAGCTTAGTAAGTATTAGGTACTCTGGGGCCAACGTCCTGACTTTC.

The rearrangement uses TRBV5-4 and TRBJ2-5; 10 positions match TRBD1. The CDR3 sequence is 15 residues long. CDR1 is SGHNT and CDR2 is YYREEE in the germline V gene (reference sequence). After removal of 4 bases from V and 3 bases from J, the junction contained 6 bases not matched to a gene. CDR3 in DNA: TGTGCCAGCAGCCGTAGGACAGGGGGAGAAGAGACCCAGTACTTC. This gives the protein CASSRRTGGEETQYF.

This clone showed up just once. The J gene is TRBJ1-2, the V gene TRBV7-6, with D hard to call. CDR3 length equals 13 residues. Trimming cost V 1 base and J 8 bases, with 11 bases left between them. Germline V lookup: CDR1 SGHVS, CDR2 FNYEAQ. The CDR3 coding sequence is TGTGCCAGCAGCTTAGGCGGCGCGAAAGGCTACACCTTC. Translated: CASSLGGAKGYTF.

A single count supports this clone. J is TRBJ1-2 and V is TRBV6-5; 10 positions match TRBD1. V lost 5 bases to trimming and J lost 5 bases; unmatched junction nucleotides: 8. Germline CDR1 is MNHEY and CDR2 is SVGAGI. This CDR3 comprises 15 residues. Here the CDR3 reads CASSLGTGATYGYTF. CDR3 coding DNA: TGTGCCAGCAGTCTCGGGACAGGGGCGACGTATGGCTACACCTTC.

This clone was detected once. The chain is built from TRBV6-5 and TRBJ1-2; TRBD1 might be the D (5 bases). Germline loops: CDR1 MNHEY, CDR2 SVGAGI. This CDR3 is built from 14 residues. The V gene lost 0 bases and the J gene lost 8 bases, with 13 bases spanning the gap. The CDR3 DNA reads as TGTGCCAGCAGTTACTCATTGGGGGGACGAGGCTACACCTTC. Amino acid sequence: CASSYSLGGRGYTF.

The chain recombines TRBV30 with TRBJ1-5; TRBD1 is a possible D gene (6 bases). The CDR3 has 12 amino acids. Germline CDR1 GTSNPN, CDR2 SVGIG (reference sequence). The V and J ends lost 5 bases and 6 bases respectively, with 11 bases between them. CDR3 residues: CAWSPGVQPQHF. The DNA for the CDR3 is TGTGCCTGGTCCCCAGGGGTTCAGCCCCAGCATTTT.

The rearrangement uses TRBV30 and TRBJ2-3; 9 bases are shared with TRBD2. Germline CDR1 and CDR2: GTSNPN and SVGIG (reference sequence). The CDR3 is 14 residues long. With V trimmed by 3 bases and J by 3 bases, 4 bases remained unmatched. CDR3 region: CAWSVSGSTDTQYF. Written as DNA, the CDR3 is TGTGCCTGGAGCGTTAGCGGGAGTACAGATACGCAGTATTTT.

The chain is built from TRBV5-4 and TRBJ1-1; D possibly corresponds to TRBD1 (5 bases). The CDR3 totals 14 residues. CDR1 is SGHNT and CDR2 is YYREEE in the germline V gene (reference sequence). The germline V and J ends were trimmed by 2 bases and 1 base, with 9 bases remaining between them. The CDR3 sequence: CASSFGGGNTEAFF. CDR3 coding DNA: TGTGCCAGCAGCTTCGGCGGGGGGAACACTGAAGCTTTCTTT.

The genes are TRBV6-6 and TRBJ1-6; 8 bases map to TRBD1. CDR3 length: 14 residues. The germline CDR1 and CDR2 sequences are MNHNY and SVGAGI (reference sequence). V dropped 2 bases and J dropped 9; count of bases not matched to a gene: 3. CDR3 sequence: CASSYVQGASPLHF. CDR3 DNA: TGTGCCAGCAGTTACGTCCAGGGGGCTTCACCCCTCCACTTT.

V usage is TRBV4-2 and J usage is TRBJ2-3, with D hard to call. The ends were cut back, 0 bases at V and 0 bases at J, with 10 bases in the middle. The CDR3 has 16 amino acids. CDR1 is LGHNA and CDR2 is YNFKEQ in the germline V gene. The DNA of the CDR3 is TGTGCCAGCAGCCAAGAGGGCCCTTATAGCACAGATACGCAGTATTTT. This sequence encodes CASSQEGPYSTDTQYF.

With regard to this clone: Other DNA variants within this sample encode the same CDR3. The J gene is TRBJ1-1, the V gene TRBV30; D remains unclear. The CDR3 spans 11 residues. With 0 bases removed from V and 5 bases from J, the gap between germline ends came to 4 bases. Germline CDR1 is GTSNPN and CDR2 is SVGIG (reference sequence). DNA of the CDR3: TGTGCCTGGAGTGTAGGGACTGAAGCTTTCTTT. Its translation: CAWSVGTEAFF.

The chain carries TRBV5-6 and TRBJ2-6; a weak D match, TRBD2 (6 bases). Trimming pared 5 bases from V and 0 bases from J, leaving 18 bases between. Germline V gene lookup returns CDR1 SGHDT and CDR2 YYEEEE. This CDR3 contains 18 residues. The CDR3 region has the DNA TGTGCCAGCAGGGCCGATCGGCAGGGACTCTCTGGGGCCAACGTCCTGACTTTC. Its translation is CASRADRQGLSGANVLTF.

This clone has a handful of counts. The chain carries TRBV30 and TRBJ1-5; D uncertain. Germline values: CDR1 GTSNPN, CDR2 SVGIG (reference sequence). V lost 2 bases and J lost 7, with 12 bases in between. CDR3 length: 13 amino acids. The CDR3 DNA reads TGTGCCTGGAGTAGGGAGGGTGGCCAGCCCCAGCATTTT. Encoded protein: CAWSREGGQPQHF.

The CDR3 coding sequence is TGTGCCTGGAGTCAGGACACAATTAACTATGGCTACACCTTC. Protein sequence: CAWSQDTINYGYTF. The chain links TRBV30 to TRBJ1-2; D perhaps matches TRBD1 (5 bases). The germline V and J ends were trimmed by 2 bases and 1 base, with 11 bases remaining between them. The CDR3 runs to 14 residues. Germline CDR1 and CDR2: GTSNPN and SVGIG (reference sequence). The complete variable domain, with remaining parts taken from reference TRBV30 and TRBJ1-2, reads SQTIHQWPATLVQPVGSPLSLECTVEGTSNPNLYWYRQAAGRGLQLLFYSVGIGQISSEVPQNLSASRPQDRQFILSSKKLLLSDSGFYLCAWSQDTINYGYTFGSGTRLTVV.

This clone was seen only a few times. The gene calls are TRBV28 and TRBJ2-3; D is unresolved. CDR3 size: 12 residues. Per the germline V gene, CDR1 is MDHEN and CDR2 is SYDVKM. Trimming stripped 3 bases from V and 4 bases from J, with 5 bases between. The CDR3: CASSFYSDTQYF. The DNA of the CDR3 is TGTGCCAGCAGTTTTTACTCAGATACGCAGTATTTT.

The chain couples TRBV9 to TRBJ2-2; D is uncertain. Trimming stripped 4 bases from V and 1 base from J, with 5 bases between. Germline CDR1 SGDLS, CDR2 YYNGEE. The CDR3 runs 13 residues. Here the CDR3 DNA reads TGTGCCAGCAGCCCAGAGAACACCGGGGAGCTGTTTTTT. Its translation: CASSPENTGELFF. The whole variable domain, filled in from reference TRBV9 and TRBJ2-2, reads DSGVTQTPKHLITATGQRVTLRCSPRSGDLSVYWYQQSLDQGLQFLIQYYNGEERAKGNILERFSAQQFPDLHSELNLSSLELGDSALYFCASSPENTGELFFGEGSRLTVL.